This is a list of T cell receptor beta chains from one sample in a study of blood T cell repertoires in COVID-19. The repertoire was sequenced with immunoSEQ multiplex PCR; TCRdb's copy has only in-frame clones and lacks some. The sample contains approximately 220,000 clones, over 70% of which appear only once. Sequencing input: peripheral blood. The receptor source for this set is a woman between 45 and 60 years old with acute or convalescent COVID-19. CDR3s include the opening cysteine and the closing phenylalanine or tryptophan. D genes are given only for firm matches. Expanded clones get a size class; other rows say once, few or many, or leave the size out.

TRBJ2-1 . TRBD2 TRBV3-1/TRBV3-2 CASSQVFTSGTFNEQFF TGTGCCAGCAGCCAAGTTTTTACTAGCGGGACGTTCAATGAGCAGTTCTTC
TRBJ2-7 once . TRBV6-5 CASSNRVTEQYF TGTGCCAGCAGTAACAGGGTAACCGAGCAGTACTTC
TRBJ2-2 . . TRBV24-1 CATSLTGELFF TGTGCCACCAGTCTCACCGGGGAGCTGTTTTTT
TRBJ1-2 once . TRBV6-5 CASSYDKYVYGYTF TGTGCCAGCAGTTACGACAAATACGTCTATGGCTACACCTTC
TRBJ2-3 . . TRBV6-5 CASSNGQSTDTQYF TGTGCCAGCAGTAACGGACAGAGCACAGATACGCAGTATTTT
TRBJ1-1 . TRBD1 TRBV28 CASSSITGVTEAFF TGTGCCAGCAGTTCAATTACAGGGGTAACTGAAGCTTTCTTT
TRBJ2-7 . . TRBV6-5 CASSSTSPSYEQYF TGTGCCAGCAGCAGTACTAGTCCATCCTACGAGCAGTACTTC
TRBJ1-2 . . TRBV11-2 CASSLEQGNYGYTF TGTGCCAGCAGCTTAGAACAGGGCAACTATGGCTACACCTTC
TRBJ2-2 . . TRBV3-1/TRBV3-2 CASSRGGGTGELFF TGTGCCAGCAGCCGAGGGGGTGGTACCGGGGAGCTGTTTTTT
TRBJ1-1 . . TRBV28 CASRPRGTEAFF TGTGCCAGCAGGCCCCGAGGCACTGAAGCTTTCTTT
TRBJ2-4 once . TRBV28 CASSLSPLAREGSGKNIQYF TGTGCCAGCAGTTTATCTCCTCTCGCCAGAGAGGGATCTGGCAAAAACATTCAGTACTTC
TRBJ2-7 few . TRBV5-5 CASRRLGATQAYEQYF TGTGCCAGCAGGCGCTTGGGAGCCACGCAAGCCTACGAGCAGTACTTC
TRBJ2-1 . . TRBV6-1 CASRRVADPYNEQFF TGTGCCAGCAGACGTGTAGCGGACCCCTACAATGAGCAGTTCTTC
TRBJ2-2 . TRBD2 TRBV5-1 CASSLVAGRNAGELFF TGCGCCAGCAGCTTGGTTGCCGGGAGGAACGCCGGGGAGCTGTTTTTT
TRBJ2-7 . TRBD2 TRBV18 CASQTSGQGEQYF TGTGCCAGCCAGACTAGCGGGCAGGGTGAGCAGTACTTC
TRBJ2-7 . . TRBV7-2 CASSLRTLYEQYF TGTGCCAGCAGCTTAAGGACTCTCTACGAGCAGTACTTC
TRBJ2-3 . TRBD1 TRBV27 CASSSSGTGVPDTQYF TGTGCCAGCAGTTCCTCCGGGACAGGGGTTCCCGATACGCAGTATTTT
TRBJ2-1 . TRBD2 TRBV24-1 CATSDPLGGSGVNEQFF TGTGCCACCAGTGATCCCCTTGGCGGGAGTGGGGTAAATGAGCAGTTCTTC
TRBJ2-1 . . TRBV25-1 CASNSGKHNEQFF TGTGCCAGCAATTCCGGGAAGCACAATGAGCAGTTCTTC
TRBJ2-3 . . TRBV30 CAWTGGTTDTQYF TGTGCCTGGACAGGGGGGACCACAGATACGCAGTATTTT
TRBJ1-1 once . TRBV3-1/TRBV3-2 CASSRGKFSAMNTEAFF TGTGCCAGCAGCCGAGGCAAATTCAGCGCGATGAACACTGAAGCTTTCTTT
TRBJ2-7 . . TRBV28 CASSSGKLSPYSSSYEQYF TGTGCCAGCAGTTCAGGGAAACTCTCCCCATACTCAAGCTCCTACGAGCAGTACTTC
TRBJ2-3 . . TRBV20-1 CSVQVMDTQYF TGCAGTGTTCAGGTGATGGATACGCAGTATTTT
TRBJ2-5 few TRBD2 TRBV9 CASSDPSGKETQYF TGTGCCAGCAGCGATCCTAGCGGGAAGGAGACCCAGTACTTC
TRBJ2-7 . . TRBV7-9 CASSLVFWDNSYEQYF TGTGCCAGCAGCTTAGTTTTTTGGGACAACTCCTACGAGCAGTACTTC
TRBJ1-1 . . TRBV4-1 CASSPQYPGTEAFF TGCGCCAGCAGCCCTCAATATCCGGGGACTGAAGCTTTCTTT
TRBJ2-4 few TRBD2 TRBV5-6 CASSLGGIELAGVGNIQYF TGTGCCAGCAGCTTGGGAGGCATAGAGCTAGCGGGAGTTGGCAACATTCAGTACTTC
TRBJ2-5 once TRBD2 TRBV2 CASGAGGPLETQYF TGTGCCAGCGGGGCGGGAGGGCCTTTAGAGACCCAGTACTTC
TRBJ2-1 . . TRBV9 CASSVDRGEQFF TGTGCCAGCAGCGTAGATAGAGGCGAGCAGTTCTTC
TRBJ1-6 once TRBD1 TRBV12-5 CASAPDRSRAAPLHF TGTGCTAGTGCCCCGGACAGGTCGCGGGCGGCACCCCTCCACTTT
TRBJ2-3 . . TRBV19 CASRPQSTDTQYF TGTGCCAGTAGACCACAGAGCACAGATACGCAGTATTTT
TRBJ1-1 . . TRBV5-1 CASSFSSGTPRNTEAFF TGCGCCAGCAGCTTCTCGTCCGGGACACCCAGAAACACTGAAGCTTTCTTT
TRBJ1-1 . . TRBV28 CASSLWAGAFF TGTGCCAGCAGTTTATGGGCGGGAGCTTTCTTT
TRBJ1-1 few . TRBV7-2 CASSLAALTMNTEAFF TGTGCCAGCAGCTTAGCTGCCCTAACTATGAACACTGAAGCTTTCTTT
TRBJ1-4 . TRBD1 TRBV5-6 CASSDSNRGGGEKLFF TGTGCCAGCAGCGACAGCAACAGGGGAGGTGGAGAAAAACTGTTTTTT
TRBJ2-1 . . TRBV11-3 CASSLSAGWGEQFF TGTGCCAGCAGCTTATCGGCGGGATGGGGGGAGCAGTTCTTC
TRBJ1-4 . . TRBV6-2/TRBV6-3 CASSPQSVPEKLFF TGTGCCAGCAGTCCCCAATCGGTCCCGGAAAAACTGTTTTTT
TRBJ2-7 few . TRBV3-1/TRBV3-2 CASSQDAGALSYEQYF TGTGCCAGCAGCCAAGATGCAGGGGCCCTCTCCTACGAGCAGTACTTC
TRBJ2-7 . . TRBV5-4 CASSLGGNRVFYEQYF TGTGCCAGCAGCTTGGGAGGTAACAGGGTTTTCTACGAGCAGTACTTC